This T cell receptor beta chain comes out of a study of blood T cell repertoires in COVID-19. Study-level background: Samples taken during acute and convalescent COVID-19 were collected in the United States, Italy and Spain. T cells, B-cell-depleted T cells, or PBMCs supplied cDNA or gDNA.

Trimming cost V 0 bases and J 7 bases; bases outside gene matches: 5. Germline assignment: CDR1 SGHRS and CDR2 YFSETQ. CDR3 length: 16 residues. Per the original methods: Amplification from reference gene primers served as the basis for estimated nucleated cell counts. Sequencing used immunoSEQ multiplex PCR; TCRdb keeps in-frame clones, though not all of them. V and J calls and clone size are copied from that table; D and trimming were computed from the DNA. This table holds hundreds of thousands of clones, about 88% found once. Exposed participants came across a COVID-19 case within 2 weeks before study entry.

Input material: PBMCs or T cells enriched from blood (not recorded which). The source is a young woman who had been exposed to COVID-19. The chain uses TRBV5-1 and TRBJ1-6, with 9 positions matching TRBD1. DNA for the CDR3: TGCGCCAGCAGCTTGGCCCCTGGGACAGGGAATTCACCCCTCCACTTT. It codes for CASSLAPGTGNSPLHF. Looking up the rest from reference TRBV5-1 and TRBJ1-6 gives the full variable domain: KAGVTQTPRYLIKTRGQQVTLSCSPISGHRSVSWYQQTPGQGLQFLFEYFSETQRNKGNFPGRFSGRQFSNSRSEMNVSTLELGDSALYLCASSLAPGTGNSPLHFGNGTRLTVT.